Each of the 5 T cell receptor beta chains below was sequenced from the same sample in a study of cytomegalovirus exposure and HLA in healthy donors. PCR employed 60 Vbeta and 13 Jbeta primers. Assay: immunoSEQ multiplex PCR; the TCRdb copy retains only in-frame clones and omits some. There are 200,000 or so clones in the sample; approximately 70% occur only once, and around 3% lies in the top ten. Sequencing input: PBMCs. The receptors originated from a man between 40 and 49 years old in good health and CMV-seropositive.

The gene calls are TRBV9 and TRBJ1-2, with D maybe TRBD1 (5 bases). V lost 0 bases, J lost 7 bases, and 7 bases lay in between. The germline V gene has CDR1 SGDLS and CDR2 YYNGEE. The CDR3 loop spans 12 amino acids. The DNA of the CDR3 is TGTGCCAGCAGCGTAGGGGGGGTTGGCTACACCTTC. It specifies CASSVGGVGYTF.

This chain links TRBV14 with TRBJ2-5; D might be TRBD1 (6 bases). Germline CDR1 reads SGHDN; CDR2 reads FVKESK. V lost 4 bases and J 4 bases, leaving 16 bases between the germline ends. This CDR3 is 15 amino acids long. The CDR3 sequence is CASSLRTGRGETQYF. The CDR3 nucleotides read TGTGCCAGCAGCCTCCGGACTGGCAGGGGAGAGACCCAGTACTTC.

The chain carries TRBV7-9 and TRBJ2-5; 10 bases match TRBD1. The CDR3 length is 19 residues. Looked up from germline, CDR1 is SEHNR and CDR2 is FQNEAQ (reference sequence). J was trimmed by 1 base and V by 5 bases; bases with no gene match: 16. Here the CDR3 DNA reads TGTGCCAGCAGCCAAAGATATTCTCCGGGACAGGGGTCCCAAGAGACCCAGTACTTC. Protein: CASSQRYSPGQGSQETQYF.

The chain joins TRBV28 to TRBJ1-6; D call uncertain. This CDR3 contains 16 residues. V shed 3 bases and J shed 6 bases, with 15 bases lying between them. Germline V CDR1 and CDR2: MDHEN, SYDVKM. CDR3 sequence: CASSFQAPGSNSPLHF. CDR3 sequence (DNA): TGTGCCAGCAGTTTCCAGGCTCCCGGGAGTAATTCACCCCTCCACTTT.

This clone has just a few counts. The genes are TRBV6-1 and TRBJ2-5; 8 nucleotides match TRBD1. V was clipped by 7 bases and J by 0 bases; unmatched bases: 7. Per the germline V gene, CDR1 is MNHNS and CDR2 is SASEGT. CDR3 length: 15 residues. CDR3 protein: CASTPGQVNQETQYF. The DNA of the CDR3 is TGTGCCAGCACGCCGGGACAGGTAAACCAAGAGACCCAGTACTTC.